This T cell receptor beta chain was sequenced for a study of T cells in Graves' hyperthyroidism and ophthalmopathy. This CDR3 is built from 15 residues. CDR1 and CDR2 from the germline V gene are SGHRS and YFSETQ. Trimming took 3 bases from V and 4 from J; bases not matched to a gene: 8. Orbital computed tomography and thyroid ultrasound, together with serum TRAb and thyroxine and clinical symptoms, were used for diagnoses. RNA transcripts provided the source from which TCR beta CDR3 regions were amplified. The HTBI primer set was used in a first-round RT-PCR of the TCR CDR3. One entry per CDR3 protein, called by TCRdb with MiXCR from the multiplex PCR reads. The sample holds 250,000 to 300,000 distinct CDR3 sequences, around 20% seen once.

The sequencing input was blood. The chain couples TRBV5-1 to TRBJ2-5; 8 bases are shared with TRBD1. The TCR was taken from a man aged 50-60 years with Graves' ophthalmopathy. The CDR3 sequence: CASSSKQGAGETQYF. In nucleotides, the CDR3 is TGCGCCAGCAGCTCGAAGCAGGGGGCGGGAGAGACCCAGTACTTC.